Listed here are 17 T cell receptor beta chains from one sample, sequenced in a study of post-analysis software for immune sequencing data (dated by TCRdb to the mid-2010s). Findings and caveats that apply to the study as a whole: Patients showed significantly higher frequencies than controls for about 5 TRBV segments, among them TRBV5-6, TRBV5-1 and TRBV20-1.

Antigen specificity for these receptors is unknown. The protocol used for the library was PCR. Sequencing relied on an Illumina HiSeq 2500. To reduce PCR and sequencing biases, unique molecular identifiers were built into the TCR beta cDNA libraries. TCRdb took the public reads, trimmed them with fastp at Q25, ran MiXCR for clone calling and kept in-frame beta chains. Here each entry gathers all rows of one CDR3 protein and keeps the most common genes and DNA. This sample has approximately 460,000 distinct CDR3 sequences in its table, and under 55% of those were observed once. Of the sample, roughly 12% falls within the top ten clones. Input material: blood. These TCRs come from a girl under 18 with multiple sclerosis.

The DNA for the CDR3 is TGTGCCAGCAGCTTGGTGACAGGGTGGGCCAAAAACATTCAGTACTTC. This gives the protein CASSLVTGWAKNIQYF. This chain connects TRBV7-2 to TRBJ2-4, with TRBD1 identical over 7 bases. Trimming took 3 bases from V and 1 from J; bases not matched to a gene: 6. Germline-derived CDR1 and CDR2 are SGHTA and FQGNSA. The CDR3 sequence is 16 residues long.

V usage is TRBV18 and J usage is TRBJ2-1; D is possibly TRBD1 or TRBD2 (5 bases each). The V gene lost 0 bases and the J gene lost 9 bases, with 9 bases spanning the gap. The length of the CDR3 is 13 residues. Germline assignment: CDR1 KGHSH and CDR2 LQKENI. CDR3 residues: CASSPPVGTEQFF. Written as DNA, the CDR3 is TGTGCCAGCTCACCACCGGTGGGGACTGAGCAGTTCTTC.

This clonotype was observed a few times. The DNA of the CDR3 is TGTGCCAGCAGCGGGTCGAATAGCAATCAGCCCCAGCATTTT. The encoded protein is CASSGSNSNQPQHF. The V gene is TRBV12-3 or TRBV12-4, the J gene TRBJ1-5, with D uncertain. The germline V and J ends were trimmed by 6 bases and 0 bases, with 9 bases remaining between them. The CDR3 runs 14 residues.

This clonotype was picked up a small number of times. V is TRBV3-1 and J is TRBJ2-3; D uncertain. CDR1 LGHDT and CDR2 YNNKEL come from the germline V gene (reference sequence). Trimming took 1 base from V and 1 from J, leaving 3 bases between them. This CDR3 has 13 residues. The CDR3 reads CASSQVGTDTQYF. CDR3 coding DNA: TGTGCCAGCAGCCAAGTCGGCACAGATACGCAGTATTTT.

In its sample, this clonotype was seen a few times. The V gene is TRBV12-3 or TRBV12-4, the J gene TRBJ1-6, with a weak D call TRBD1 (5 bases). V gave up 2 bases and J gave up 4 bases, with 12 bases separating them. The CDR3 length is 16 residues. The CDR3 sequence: CASSLSDRGYNSPLHF. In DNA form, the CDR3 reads TGTGCCAGCAGTTTATCGGATAGGGGTTATAATTCACCCCTCCACTTT.

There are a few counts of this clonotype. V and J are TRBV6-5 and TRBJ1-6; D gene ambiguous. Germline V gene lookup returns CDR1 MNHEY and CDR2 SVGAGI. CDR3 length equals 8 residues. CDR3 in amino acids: CVSPHLHF. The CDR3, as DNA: TGTGTATCCCCCCACCTCCACTTT.

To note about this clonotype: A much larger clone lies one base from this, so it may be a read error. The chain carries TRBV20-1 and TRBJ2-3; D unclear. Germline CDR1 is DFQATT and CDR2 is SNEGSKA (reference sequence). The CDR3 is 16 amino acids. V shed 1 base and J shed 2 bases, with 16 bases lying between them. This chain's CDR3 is CSARGGSTAYTDTQYF. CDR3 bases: TGCAGTGCTAGAGGTGGGTCTACAGCCTACACAGATACGCAGTATTTT.

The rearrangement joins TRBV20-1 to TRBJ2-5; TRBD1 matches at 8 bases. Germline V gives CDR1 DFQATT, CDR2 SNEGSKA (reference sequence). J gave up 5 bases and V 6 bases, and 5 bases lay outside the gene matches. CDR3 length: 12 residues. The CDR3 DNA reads TGCAGTGCAACCCGGACAGGGGAGACCCAGTACTTC. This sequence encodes CSATRTGETQYF.

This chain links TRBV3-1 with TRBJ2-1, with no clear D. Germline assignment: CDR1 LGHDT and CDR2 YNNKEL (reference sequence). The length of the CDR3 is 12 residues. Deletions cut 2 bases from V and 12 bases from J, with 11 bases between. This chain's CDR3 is CASSQYGLGQFF. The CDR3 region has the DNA TGTGCCAGCAGCCAATATGGATTAGGGCAGTTCTTC.

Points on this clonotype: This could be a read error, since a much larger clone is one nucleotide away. For the CDR3, the DNA is TGCAGTGCTAGTGCTGGGGGAACACAAGAAAAGACGCAGTATTTT. Its translation is CSASAGGTQEKTQYF. The gene calls are TRBV20-1 and TRBJ2-3; D possibly uses TRBD1 or TRBD2 (5 bases each). Germline CDR1 and CDR2: DFQATT and SNEGSKA (reference sequence). The CDR3 has 15 residues. Trimming removed 3 bases at V and 9 bases at J, with 22 bases between.

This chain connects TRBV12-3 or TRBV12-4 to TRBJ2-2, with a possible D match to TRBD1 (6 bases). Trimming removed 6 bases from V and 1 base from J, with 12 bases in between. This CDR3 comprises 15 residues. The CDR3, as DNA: TGTGCCAGCAGCAGATCGGGACAGAACACCGGGGAGCTGTTTTTT. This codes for CASSRSGQNTGELFF.

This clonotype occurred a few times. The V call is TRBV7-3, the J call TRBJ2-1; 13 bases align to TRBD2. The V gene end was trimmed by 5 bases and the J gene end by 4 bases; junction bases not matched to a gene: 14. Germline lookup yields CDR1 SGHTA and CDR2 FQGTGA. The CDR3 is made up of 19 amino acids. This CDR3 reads CASSPQVVLAGGIYNEQFF. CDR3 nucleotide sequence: TGTGCCAGCAGCCCCCAAGTAGTACTAGCGGGAGGGATTTACAATGAGCAGTTCTTC.

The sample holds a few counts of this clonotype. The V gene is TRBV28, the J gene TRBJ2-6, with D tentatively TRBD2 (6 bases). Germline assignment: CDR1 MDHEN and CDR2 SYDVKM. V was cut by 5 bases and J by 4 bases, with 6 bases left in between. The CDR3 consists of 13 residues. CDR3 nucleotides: TGTGCCAGCAGTGCGGGAGGGGCCAACGTCCTGACTTTC. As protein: CASSAGGANVLTF.

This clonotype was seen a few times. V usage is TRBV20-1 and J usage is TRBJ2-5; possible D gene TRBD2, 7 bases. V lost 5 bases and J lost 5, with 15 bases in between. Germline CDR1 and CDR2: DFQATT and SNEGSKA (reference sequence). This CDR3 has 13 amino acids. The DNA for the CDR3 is TGCAGTGCTGGTTACAGGGAGGGTGAGACCCAGTACTTC. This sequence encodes CSAGYREGETQYF.

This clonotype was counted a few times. CDR3 protein: CASSSSGQDTQYF. The DNA for the CDR3 is TGTGCCAGCAGCTCTAGCGGCCAAGATACGCAGTATTTT. The gene calls are TRBV7-2 and TRBJ2-3; 7 positions match TRBD2. The trim removed 4 bases at V and 5 bases at J, leaving 3 bases unmatched. The CDR3 runs to 13 residues. CDR1 and CDR2 from the germline V gene are SGHTA and FQGNSA.

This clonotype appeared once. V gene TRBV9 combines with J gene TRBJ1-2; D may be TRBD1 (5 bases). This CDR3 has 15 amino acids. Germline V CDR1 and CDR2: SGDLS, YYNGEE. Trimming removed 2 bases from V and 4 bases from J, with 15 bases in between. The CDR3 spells CASSVGDSERYGYTF. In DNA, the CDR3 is TGTGCCAGCAGCGTTGGTGACAGCGAGCGCTATGGCTACACCTTC.

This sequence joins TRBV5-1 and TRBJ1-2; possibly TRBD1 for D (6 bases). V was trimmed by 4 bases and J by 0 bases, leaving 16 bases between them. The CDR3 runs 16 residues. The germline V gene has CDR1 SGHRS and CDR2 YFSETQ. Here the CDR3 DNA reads TGCGCCAGCAGCCCAGAGAACGGACAGCCTAACTATGGCTACACCTTC. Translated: CASSPENGQPNYGYTF. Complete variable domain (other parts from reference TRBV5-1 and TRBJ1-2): KAGVTQTPRYLIKTRGQQVTLSCSPISGHRSVSWYQQTPGQGLQFLFEYFSETQRNKGNFPGRFSGRQFSNSRSEMNVSTLELGDSALYLCASSPENGQPNYGYTFGSGTRLTVV.